This entry lists 14 T cell receptor beta chains sequenced from one sample in a study of control samples from healthy donors and cancer patients. The repertoire was sequenced with immunoSEQ multiplex PCR; TCRdb's copy has only in-frame clones and lacks some. The table has under 65,000 clones, approximately 89% seen once; the top ten hold 12%. Sequencing was carried out using PBMCs. The origin of the receptors is an older woman with lung cancer.

The genes are TRBV28 and TRBJ2-1; D perhaps matches TRBD2 (5 bases). V lost 4 bases and J 1 base, leaving 11 bases between the germline ends. This CDR3 is built from 15 residues. Germline CDR1 is MDHEN and CDR2 is SYDVKM. CDR3 protein: CASSWPGNSYNEQFF. CDR3 in DNA: TGTGCCAGCAGTTGGCCGGGGAATTCCTACAATGAGCAGTTCTTC.

V gene TRBV6-5 combines with J gene TRBJ1-3; tentatively, D is TRBD1 (5 bases). Per the germline V gene, CDR1 is MNHEY and CDR2 is SVGAGI. This CDR3 spans 13 amino acids. Trimming removed 7 bases at V and 5 bases at J, with 12 bases between. The CDR3 loop reads CASIPGRRNTIYF. The CDR3 nucleotides are TGTGCCAGCATTCCGGGACGGAGAAACACCATATATTTT.

The chain couples TRBV10-3 to TRBJ1-5, with D possibly matching TRBD1 (5 bases). Germline V gene lookup returns CDR1 ENHRY and CDR2 SYGVKD. Trimming shortened V by 0 bases and J by 7 bases, and 10 bases separated the two germline ends. The CDR3 totals 14 residues. The CDR3: CAISESAGMQPQHF. The CDR3 coding sequence is TGTGCCATCAGTGAGTCGGCAGGGATGCAGCCCCAGCATTTT.

This chain uses TRBV28 with TRBJ2-5; D not certain. The CDR3 runs 14 residues. CDR1 and CDR2 (germline): MDHEN, SYDVKM. Trimming removed 3 bases at V and 5 bases at J, with 13 bases between. This CDR3 reads CASSFRALSETQYF. CDR3 sequence (DNA): TGTGCCAGCAGTTTTCGGGCCCTTAGCGAGACCCAGTACTTC.

This clone was seen more than once but under ten times. The chain links TRBV7-9 to TRBJ2-7; 9 bases align to TRBD2. The CDR3 has 17 residues. CDR1 is SEHNR and CDR2 is FQNEAQ in the germline V gene (reference sequence). Unmatched junction bases numbered 10, after V lost 2 bases and J lost 2 bases. The CDR3 sequence is CASSLSGRSGGTYEQYF. The CDR3 region has the DNA TGTGCCAGCAGCTTAAGTGGCCGTAGCGGGGGTACCTACGAGCAGTACTTC. Using reference TRBV7-9 and TRBJ2-7 for the parts outside the CDR3, the full variable domain is DTGVSQNPRHKITKRGQNVTFRCDPISEHNRLYWYRQTLGQGPEFLTYFQNEAQLEKSRLLSDRFSAERPKGSFSTLEIQRTEQGDSAMYLCASSLSGRSGGTYEQYFGPGTRLTVT.

This sequence joins TRBV28 and TRBJ2-2; TRBD1 matches 9 bases. The CDR3 length is 15 residues. V was pared by 5 bases and J by 5 bases, with 6 bases of the junction left unmatched. The germline gives CDR1 MDHEN, CDR2 SYDVKM. The chain's CDR3 is CASSVGTGRTGELFF. In DNA, the CDR3 is TGTGCCAGCAGTGTAGGGACAGGGCGTACCGGGGAGCTGTTTTTT.

The V gene is TRBV25-1, the J gene TRBJ2-1; 15 positions match TRBD2. Germline loops: CDR1 MGHDK, CDR2 SYGVNS. This CDR3 has 16 amino acids. Germline trimming cut 5 bases from V and 7 bases from J; bases unmatched to any gene: 6. The DNA of the CDR3 is TGTGCCAGCAGTCGAGTCGGACTAGCGGGAGGGAATGAGCAGTTCTTC. Translating it yields CASSRVGLAGGNEQFF.

The V gene is TRBV11-3, the J gene TRBJ2-7, with D unresolved. V was cut by 5 bases and J by 4 bases, with 15 bases left in between. This CDR3 has 14 residues. CDR1 and CDR2 (germline): SGHNT, YENEEA. The CDR3 here is CASSPTRLSYEQYF. The CDR3 nucleotides are TGTGCCAGCAGCCCTACGCGGCTATCGTACGAGCAGTACTTC.

In its sample, this clone was seen a few times. This chain links TRBV2 with TRBJ1-6; D gene uncertain. The CDR3 has 15 amino acids. Trimming took 6 bases from V and 10 from J, leaving 19 bases between them. The germline CDR1 and CDR2 sequences are SNHLY and FYNNEI. CDR3 loop: CASSATSSLGSPLHF. Here the CDR3 DNA reads TGTGCCAGCAGCGCAACCTCCAGCCTAGGGTCACCCCTCCACTTT.

The chain employs TRBV5-1 and TRBJ2-1; D gene uncertain. Germline V gives CDR1 SGHRS, CDR2 YFSETQ. The CDR3 has 15 amino acids. The V gene lost 1 base and the J gene lost 3 bases, with 11 bases spanning the gap. DNA for the CDR3: TGCGCCAGCAGCTTGTCCTTGCAGGTCTACAATGAGCAGTTCTTC. This encodes CASSLSLQVYNEQFF.

This clone was counted between two and nine times. This chain connects TRBV5-4 to TRBJ1-3; D remains ambiguous. Germline V gene sequence: CDR1 SGHNT, CDR2 YYREEE (reference sequence). CDR3 size: 15 residues. V dropped 3 bases and J dropped 2 bases, with 12 bases sitting between them. The CDR3 spells CASSSGKAAGNTIYF. DNA for the CDR3: TGTGCCAGCAGCTCCGGTAAGGCCGCTGGAAACACCATATATTTT.

This chain connects TRBV6-5 to TRBJ2-7; tentative D call: TRBD2 (5 bases). V lost 0 bases and J lost 0, with 12 bases in between. CDR1 MNHEY and CDR2 SVGAGI come from the germline V gene. This CDR3 is built from 16 residues. The CDR3 DNA sequence: TGTGCCAGCAGTTACTCGAGATGGGAGAGCTCCTACGAGCAGTACTTC. Its protein is CASSYSRWESSYEQYF.

This clone was seen a handful of times. In DNA form, the CDR3 reads TGTGCCAGCAGCTTAGTGGCTAGCGGAAGGGTTGAGCAGTTCTTC. The encoded protein is CASSLVASGRVEQFF. The chain couples TRBV7-2 to TRBJ2-1, with TRBD2 matching over 7 bases. The germline V gene has CDR1 SGHTA and CDR2 FQGNSA. Trimming cost V 1 base and J 9 bases; bases outside gene matches: 9. The CDR3 loop spans 15 amino acids.

V usage is TRBV5-4 and J usage is TRBJ2-3; 13 nucleotides align to TRBD2. Germline V gene data show CDR1 as SGHNT and CDR2 as YYREEE (reference sequence). CDR3 length equals 19 residues. The J segment lost 4 bases and the V segment lost 4 bases, leaving 15 bases of the junction unmatched. In nucleotides, the CDR3 is TGTGCCAGCAGCGCGGGACTAGCGGGGAGTTTAAGTCGGCCAGATACGCAGTATTTT. The encoded protein is CASSAGLAGSLSRPDTQYF.